The clone carrying this TCR beta chain came up many times. Its target is not known. The record originates from a study of T cells in Graves' hyperthyroidism and ophthalmopathy. TCR beta CDR3 sequences were amplified from RNA transcripts. HTBI primers were employed in a first-round RT-PCR of the TCR CDR3. TCRdb called the multiplex PCR reads again in MiXCR, with one record for every CDR3 protein. Of fewer than 300,000 distinct CDR3 sequences in the sample, less than 30% were seen once. This CDR3 spans 15 amino acids. Per the germline V gene, CDR1 is MNHNS and CDR2 is SASEGT. The V end lost 2 bases, the J end lost 6 bases, and 16 bases lay between the germline ends. PBMCs came from around 9.7 ml fresh peripheral blood. Study-level points and caveats: Most expanded thyroid clonotypes above 0.001 also appeared in blood. Researchers report that a 13 V-J model separated ophthalmopathy from stable hyperthyroidism.

This sequence joins TRBV6-1 and TRBJ1-2; TRBD1 might be the D (5 bases). The material sequenced was blood. This TCR came from a man aged 35 to 55 with Graves' hyperthyroidism that later progressed to Graves' ophthalmopathy. The CDR3 nucleotides read TGTGCCAGCAGTGAACCGGGGCAGGCCCGGGATGGCTACACCTTC. It is translated as CASSEPGQARDGYTF.